The TCR beta chain under discussion was sequenced for a study of molecular identifiers for immune sequencing clone quantification. Libraries of bulk TCR were made by previously described methods (with listed TCR primers). TCRdb recomputed calls from the PCR reads with MiXCR, one row per CDR3 protein. Among about 330,000 distinct CDR3 sequences listed, roughly 24% were seen once. Germline V gives CDR1 MDHEN, CDR2 SYDVKM. The CDR3 has 17 residues. With 3 bases clipped from V and 1 base from J, the junction kept 10 bases outside the gene matches. Isolation of naive CD8 T cells was achieved by sorting on a CD8+CD4-CCR7+CD45RA+ phenotype. A note on this clonotype: A much bigger clone sits one base away, suggesting this may be a read error. This is likely a read error, given that the CDR3 carries no conserved phenylalanine or tryptophan at its end.

The TCR originated in a human donor in good health. Some libraries in this study had Jurkat cell RNA spiked in. What was sequenced was naive CD8+ T cells from blood, with Jurkat cell RNA spiked in. Subset noted: FACS-sorted CD8+CD4-CCR7+CD45RA+ naive T cells. The chain is built from TRBV28 and TRBJ2-7; 9 bases agree with TRBD1. CDR3 DNA: TGTGCCAGCAGTTTCTCCCCGAGGACAGGGGTATCCTACGAGCAGTACCTC. It yields the protein CASSFSPRTGVSYEQYL.